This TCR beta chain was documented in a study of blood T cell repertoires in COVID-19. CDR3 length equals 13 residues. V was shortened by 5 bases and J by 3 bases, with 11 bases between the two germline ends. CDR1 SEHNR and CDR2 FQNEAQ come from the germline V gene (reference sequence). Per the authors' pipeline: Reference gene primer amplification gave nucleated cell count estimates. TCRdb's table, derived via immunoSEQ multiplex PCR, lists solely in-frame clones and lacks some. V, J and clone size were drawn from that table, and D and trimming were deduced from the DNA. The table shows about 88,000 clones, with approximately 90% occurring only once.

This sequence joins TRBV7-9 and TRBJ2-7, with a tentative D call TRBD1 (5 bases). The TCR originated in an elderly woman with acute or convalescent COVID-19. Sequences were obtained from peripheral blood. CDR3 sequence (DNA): TGTGCCAGCAGCAGAACAGGATTCTACGAGCAGTACTTC. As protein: CASSRTGFYEQYF.